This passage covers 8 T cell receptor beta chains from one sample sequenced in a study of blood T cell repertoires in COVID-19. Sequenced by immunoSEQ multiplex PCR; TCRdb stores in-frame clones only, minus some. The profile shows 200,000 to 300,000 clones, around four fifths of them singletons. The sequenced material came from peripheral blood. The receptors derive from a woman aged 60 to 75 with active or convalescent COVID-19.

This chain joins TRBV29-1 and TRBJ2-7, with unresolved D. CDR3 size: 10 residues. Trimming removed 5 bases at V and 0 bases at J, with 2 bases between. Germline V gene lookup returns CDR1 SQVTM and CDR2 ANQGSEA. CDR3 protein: CSVLSYEQYF. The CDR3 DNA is TGCAGCGTTCTCTCCTACGAGCAGTACTTC.

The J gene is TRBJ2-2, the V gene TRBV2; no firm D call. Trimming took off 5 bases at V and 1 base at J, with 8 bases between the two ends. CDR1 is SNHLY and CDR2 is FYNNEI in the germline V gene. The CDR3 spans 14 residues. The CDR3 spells CASSPRQNTGELFF. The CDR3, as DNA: TGTGCCAGCAGTCCCAGACAGAACACCGGGGAGCTGTTTTTT.

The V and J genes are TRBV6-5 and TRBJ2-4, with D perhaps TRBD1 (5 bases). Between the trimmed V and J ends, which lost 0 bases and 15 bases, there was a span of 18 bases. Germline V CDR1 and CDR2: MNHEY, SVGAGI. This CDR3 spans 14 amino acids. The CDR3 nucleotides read TGTGCCAGCAGTTACTCGGTAACAGGCGACGGGTTGTACTTC. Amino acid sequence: CASSYSVTGDGLYF.

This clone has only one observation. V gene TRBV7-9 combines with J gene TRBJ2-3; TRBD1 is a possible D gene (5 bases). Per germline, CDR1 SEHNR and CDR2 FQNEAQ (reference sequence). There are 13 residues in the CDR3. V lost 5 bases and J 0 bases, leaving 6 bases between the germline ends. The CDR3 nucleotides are TGTGCCAGCAGCCAGGGAAGCACAGATACGCAGTATTTT. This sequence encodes CASSQGSTDTQYF.

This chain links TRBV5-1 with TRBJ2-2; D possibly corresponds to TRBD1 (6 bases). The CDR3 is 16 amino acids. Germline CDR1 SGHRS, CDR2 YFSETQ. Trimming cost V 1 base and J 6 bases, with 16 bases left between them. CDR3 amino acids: CASSLSNRVGSGELFF. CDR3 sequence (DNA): TGCGCCAGCAGCTTGAGCAACAGGGTGGGGTCCGGGGAGCTGTTTTTT.

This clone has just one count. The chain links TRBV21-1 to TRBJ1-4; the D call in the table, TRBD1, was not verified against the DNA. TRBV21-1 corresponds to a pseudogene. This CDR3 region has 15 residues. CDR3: CASPYPRGMGEKLFF. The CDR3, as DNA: TGTGCCAGCCCCTACCCTAGGGGGATGGGGGAAAAACTGTTTTTT.

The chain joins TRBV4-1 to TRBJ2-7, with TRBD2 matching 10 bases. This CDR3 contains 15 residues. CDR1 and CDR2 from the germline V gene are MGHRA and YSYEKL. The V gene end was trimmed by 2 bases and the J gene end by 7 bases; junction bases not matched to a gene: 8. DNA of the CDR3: TGCGCCAGCAGCCAACAAACTAGCGGGATCGGGGAGCAGTACTTC. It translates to CASSQQTSGIGEQYF.

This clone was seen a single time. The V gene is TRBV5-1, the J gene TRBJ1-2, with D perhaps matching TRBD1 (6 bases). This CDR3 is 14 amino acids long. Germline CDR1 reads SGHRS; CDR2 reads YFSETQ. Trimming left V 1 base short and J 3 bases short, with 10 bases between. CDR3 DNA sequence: TGCGCCAGCAGCTTGACCAGGGGAGACTATGGCTACACCTTC. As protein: CASSLTRGDYGYTF. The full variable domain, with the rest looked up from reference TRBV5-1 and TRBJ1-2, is KAGVTQTPRYLIKTRGQQVTLSCSPISGHRSVSWYQQTPGQGLQFLFEYFSETQRNKGNFPGRFSGRQFSNSRSEMNVSTLELGDSALYLCASSLTRGDYGYTFGSGTRLTVV.